One T cell receptor beta chain is described in this entry. These data originate in a study of blood T cell repertoires in COVID-19. Across the whole study: The samples span acute and convalescent COVID-19 from the United States, Italy and Spain.

A COVID-19 case was met by exposed participants within 2 weeks before study entry. CDR1 WSHSY and CDR2 SAAADI come from the germline V gene. CDR3 length: 13 residues. The V and J ends lost 10 bases and 5 bases, in that order; junction bases with no gene match: 9. The authors' processing: Reference gene primer amplification in the assay estimated nucleated cell counts. Some clones are missing from TCRdb's copy, which holds only in-frame ones; the method was immunoSEQ multiplex PCR. V and J calls and clone size come straight from that table; D and trimming were deduced from the DNA. The sample yields more than 300,000 clones, approximately 91% seen once.

The sequenced material came from PBMCs or T cells enriched from blood (not recorded which). The chain employs TRBV10-2 and TRBJ2-3, with 7 bases matching TRBD2. The receptor comes from a woman in her thirties or forties who had been exposed to COVID-19. CDR3 DNA: TGCGCCATCGGGAGACCTAGCGGAGATACGCAGTATTTT. Residues: CAIGRPSGDTQYF.